Presented here are 19 T cell receptor beta chains from one specimen sequenced in a study of vaccination and CD4 T cells after COVID-19. Treatment denoted: approximately 10-day PBMC culture with coronavirus spike peptide pools or control peptides (ViraFEST assay). Cultured CD4+ T cell DNA was sequenced using the Oncomine TCR Beta short-read assay. From the PCR reads, TCRdb called clonotypes with MiXCR, one entry per CDR3 protein. The sample carries tens of thousands of distinct CDR3 sequences, roughly 71% recorded once. These receptors are not linked to any known antigen. Material: CD4+ T cells from blood, cultured in vitro, obtained after SARS-CoV-2 vaccination. Receptor source: a human donor who received a COVID-19 vaccine.

This clonotype was seen a few times. The chain carries TRBV14 and TRBJ2-7, with unresolved D. This CDR3 is 15 amino acids long. Germline V gives CDR1 SGHDN, CDR2 FVKESK. V was pared by 0 bases and J by 2 bases, with 11 bases between. The CDR3 DNA reads TGTGCCAGCAGCCAAGAAGTGGGTTCAGCCTACGAGCAGTACTTC. Its protein product is CASSQEVGSAYEQYF.

The chain carries TRBV6-2 or TRBV6-3 and TRBJ2-3; 16 nucleotides align to TRBD2. Germline CDR1 is MNHEY and CDR2 is SVGEGT. This CDR3 spans 19 amino acids. Trimming cost V 5 bases and J 2 bases; bases outside gene matches: 10. The CDR3 DNA reads TGTGCCAGCAGTCCCGGGACTAGCGGGGGGGTCCATGTCACAGATACGCAGTATTTT. Its translation is CASSPGTSGGVHVTDTQYF.

This clonotype was observed a single time. The V and J genes are TRBV18 and TRBJ2-7; 9 bases line up with TRBD1. V lost 4 bases and J lost 5; bases outside the gene matches: 9. The germline V gene encodes CDR1 KGHSH and CDR2 LQKENI. The CDR3 runs to 15 residues. CDR3 nucleotide sequence: TGTGCCAGCTCACGAACTCCCGGGACAGGGAACGAGCAGTACTTC. It translates to CASSRTPGTGNEQYF.

This clonotype showed up just a few times. The chain joins TRBV7-8 to TRBJ2-3, with a weak D call TRBD2 (5 bases). The V gene's germline CDR1 is SGHVS and CDR2 FQNEAQ. V shed 2 bases and J shed 10 bases, with 25 bases lying between them. The CDR3 length is 17 residues. The CDR3 spells CASSLNTGPSPVGSQYF. In nucleotides, the CDR3 is TGTGCCAGCAGCTTAAACACCGGGCCTAGCCCCGTCGGGTCGCAGTATTTT.

The table lists this clonotype with a count of one. The chain employs TRBV20-1 and TRBJ2-5; a possible D gene is TRBD2 (6 bases). Germline CDR1 reads DFQATT; CDR2 reads SNEGSKA (reference sequence). The germline V and J ends were trimmed by 3 bases and 1 base, with 18 bases remaining between them. CDR3 length: 16 residues. The CDR3 here is CSASPTAGTLQETQYF. The CDR3 DNA follows: TGCAGTGCTAGCCCTACGGCGGGGACCCTCCAAGAGACCCAGTACTTC.

V gene TRBV10-2 combines with J gene TRBJ2-5; 9 bases align to TRBD2. CDR1 and CDR2 from the germline V gene are WSHSY and SAAADI. The CDR3 is made up of 17 amino acids. The ends lost 3 bases at V and 0 bases at J; junction bases unmatched: 8. CDR3 DNA: TGCGCCAGCAGTGATGGTCCTAGCGGGGCTTACCAAGAGACCCAGTACTTC. It is translated as CASSDGPSGAYQETQYF.

This clonotype was detected only a few times. The V call is TRBV20-1, the J call TRBJ1-1, with a possible D match to TRBD1 (5 bases). From germline, CDR1 is DFQATT and CDR2 SNEGSKA (reference sequence). The CDR3 has 14 amino acids. Trimming pared 0 bases from V and 0 bases from J, leaving 8 bases between. The CDR3: CSARDRGLNTEAFF. The CDR3 DNA is TGCAGTGCTAGAGATCGGGGGTTGAACACTGAAGCTTTCTTT.

This chain links TRBV29-1 with TRBJ1-3; TRBD1 might be the D (5 bases). This CDR3 spans 15 amino acids. V lost 7 bases and J lost 4, with 20 bases in between. Germline loops: CDR1 SQVTM, CDR2 ANQGSEA. CDR3 loop: CSDPAGAEVGNTIYF. The DNA for the CDR3 is TGCAGCGACCCGGCCGGGGCCGAGGTCGGAAACACCATATATTTT.

The chain carries TRBV20-1 and TRBJ1-5; 7 bases fit TRBD1. Germline V lookup: CDR1 DFQATT, CDR2 SNEGSKA (reference sequence). The CDR3 runs 16 residues. V was pared by 4 bases and J by 4 bases, with 13 bases of the junction left unmatched. CDR3 in DNA: TGCAGTGCTAAGACAGGGATACCCAGTGGTAATCAGCCCCAGCATTTT. Translating it yields CSAKTGIPSGNQPQHF.

This chain links TRBV10-3 with TRBJ1-3; 9 bases match TRBD1. The CDR3 has 16 amino acids. Per the germline V gene, CDR1 is ENHRY and CDR2 is SYGVKD. The J segment lost 1 base and the V segment lost 6 bases, leaving 7 bases of the junction unmatched. The CDR3 is CAISWDRDDSGNTIYF. The CDR3, as DNA: TGTGCCATCAGCTGGGACAGGGATGATTCTGGAAACACCATATATTTT.

The chain carries TRBV6-1 and TRBJ2-3, with 7 bases that match TRBD1. Germline trimming cut 6 bases from V and 0 bases from J; bases unmatched to any gene: 15. Per the germline V gene, CDR1 is MNHNS and CDR2 is SASEGT. This CDR3 region has 18 residues. The CDR3 DNA sequence: TGTGCCAGCAGCTCCGGCCTGACAGGGCTACTTAGCACAGATACGCAGTATTTT. Amino acid sequence: CASSSGLTGLLSTDTQYF.

This clonotype was detected a few times. The V call is TRBV20-1, the J call TRBJ1-6, with no clear D. Trimming left V 4 bases short and J 7 bases short, with 11 bases between. Per germline, CDR1 DFQATT and CDR2 SNEGSKA (reference sequence). The CDR3 covers 13 residues. The CDR3 here is CSANRGLNSPLHF. The CDR3 DNA follows: TGCAGTGCTAACAGAGGGTTGAATTCACCCCTCCACTTT.

The rearrangement links TRBV19 to TRBJ2-4; D remains unclear. CDR3 length: 13 amino acids. The germline CDR1 and CDR2 sequences are LNHDA and SQIVND (reference sequence). Trimming took 4 bases from V and 7 from J, leaving 11 bases between them. CDR3 sequence (DNA): TGTGCCAGTAGTACGACGGACGGGAACATTCAGTACTTC. This encodes CASSTTDGNIQYF.

The rearrangement uses TRBV20-1 and TRBJ1-1, with a possible D match to TRBD1 (5 bases). Germline V gene sequence: CDR1 DFQATT, CDR2 SNEGSKA (reference sequence). The V gene lost 3 bases and the J gene lost 0 bases, with 11 bases spanning the gap. The CDR3 is 14 residues long. The chain's CDR3 is CSASLRGLNTEAFF. The CDR3 DNA sequence: TGCAGTGCTAGTCTCCGGGGGTTGAACACTGAAGCTTTCTTT.

V and J are TRBV20-1 and TRBJ1-2, with D possibly being TRBD1 (5 bases). V was trimmed by 6 bases and J by 0 bases, leaving 14 bases between them. CDR1 is DFQATT and CDR2 is SNEGSKA in the germline V gene (reference sequence). The CDR3 covers 14 residues. The CDR3 DNA follows: TGCAGTGCCCTGGGGGGGGACGCTAACTATGGCTACACCTTC. Protein product: CSALGGDANYGYTF.

A few counts support this clonotype. The CDR3 bases are TGTGCCAGCAGTGCTAGCGGGGGGTACCAAGAGACCCAGTACTTC. It specifies CASSASGGYQETQYF. This sequence joins TRBV2 and TRBJ2-5; 11 nucleotides line up with TRBD2. The germline V gene has CDR1 SNHLY and CDR2 FYNNEI. Trimming at V came to 4 bases and at J to 0 bases, leaving 1 base not matched to a gene. The CDR3 contains 15 residues.

The gene calls are TRBV6-1 and TRBJ1-1; possibly TRBD1 for D (5 bases). Trimming removed 9 bases from V and 6 bases from J, with 17 bases in between. This CDR3 has 13 residues. The germline V gene encodes CDR1 MNHNS and CDR2 SASEGT. The CDR3 loop reads CASSRGGGAEAFF. The DNA of the CDR3 is TGTGCCAGTAGCAGAGGTGGAGGGGCTGAAGCTTTCTTT.

The rearrangement joins TRBV20-1 to TRBJ2-7; D is unclear. The CDR3 totals 13 residues. The germline CDR1 and CDR2 sequences are DFQATT and SNEGSKA (reference sequence). V lost 4 bases, J lost 0 bases, and 10 bases lay in between. CDR3 DNA sequence: TGCAGTGCTACTCGACTGAGCTCCTACGAGCAGTACTTC. Amino acids: CSATRLSSYEQYF.

This chain links TRBV7-8 with TRBJ1-1; 12 bases align to TRBD1. Germline-derived CDR1 and CDR2 are SGHVS and FQNEAQ. The V gene end was trimmed by 4 bases and the J gene end by 4 bases; junction bases not matched to a gene: 13. The CDR3 extends over 18 amino acids. CDR3 loop: CASSSRTGTGGDGTEAFF. The CDR3 nucleotides read TGTGCCAGCAGCTCAAGGACCGGGACAGGGGGCGACGGCACTGAAGCTTTCTTT.